This is a list of T cell receptor beta chains from one sample in a study of regulatory T cells in long-lasting Graves disease. TCRdb passed the multiplex PCR reads through MiXCR, listing each CDR3 protein once. The table records 450,000 or so distinct CDR3 sequences, more than 20% of them present only once. The material sequenced was peripheral blood mononuclear cells (PBMCs), taken when the disease was refractory, from a patient treated with antithyroid drugs. Every receptor here comes from a female donor with Graves disease. CDR3s include the opening cysteine and the closing phenylalanine or tryptophan. D genes are given only for firm matches. Size values are once, few and many counts, or a class for expanded clones, and some rows have none.

>TRBJ2-5|TRBD1|few|TRBV7-2
CASSKTGGQGETQYF
TGTGCCAGCAGCAAAACAGGGGGCCAGGGAGAGACCCAGTACTTC
>TRBJ2-2|.|many|TRBV2
CASMGDTNTGELFF
TGTGCCAGCATGGGGGACACGAACACCGGGGAGCTGTTTTTT
>TRBJ2-1|TRBD2|once|TRBV30
CAWSVGTSGSNEQFF
TGTGCCTGGAGTGTCGGGACTAGCGGGAGCAATGAGCAGTTCTTC
>TRBJ1-1|TRBD1|.|TRBV6-2/TRBV6-3
CASSYPSGQRNTEAFF
TGTGCCAGCAGTTACCCCTCGGGACAGCGGAACACTGAAGCTTTCTTT
>TRBJ1-1|.|many|TRBV28
CASRPHMVTEAFF
TGTGCCAGCAGACCCCATATGGTCACTGAAGCTTTCTTT
>TRBJ2-7|.|.|TRBV10-3
CAIALIPSYEQYF
TGTGCCATCGCTCTCATACCTTCCTACGAGCAGTACTTC
>TRBJ2-7|TRBD2|many|TRBV30
CAWSVEIAGAYEQYF
TGTGCCTGGAGTGTAGAGATAGCGGGGGCCTACGAGCAGTACTTC
>TRBJ2-5|.|many|TRBV27
CASSFNSGTQETQYF
TGTGCCAGCAGCTTTAATTCCGGGACACAAGAGACCCAGTACTTC
>TRBJ1-4|TRBD1|many|TRBV7-9
CASSFAGTGDEKLFF
TGTGCCAGCAGCTTCGCCGGGACAGGGGACGAAAAACTGTTTTTT
>TRBJ1-1|.|.|TRBV29-1
CSVESGAHTEAFF
TGCAGCGTTGAATCGGGGGCGCACACTGAAGCTTTCTTT
>TRBJ2-7|.|.|TRBV14
CASSPPWDGYEQYF
TGTGCCAGCAGCCCCCCTTGGGATGGGTACGAGCAGTACTTC
>TRBJ2-7|TRBD2|few|TRBV5-6
CASSLGLAGYYEQYF
TGTGCCAGCAGCTTGGGACTAGCGGGGTACTACGAGCAGTACTTC
>TRBJ1-5|.|many|TRBV2
CASSVISARSPDQPQHF
TGTGCCAGCAGTGTCATTTCGGCCCGCTCTCCGGATCAGCCCCAGCATTTT
>TRBJ1-2|TRBD1|once|TRBV9
CASSVGGTALGSNYGYTF
TGTGCCAGCAGCGTAGGGGGGACAGCCTTGGGGAGCAACTATGGCTACACCTTC
>TRBJ2-7|.|.|TRBV7-6
CASSLAGAGDEQYF
TGTGCCAGCAGCTTAGCGGGAGCTGGGGACGAGCAGTACTTC
>TRBJ1-1|.|.|TRBV5-1
CASSLVTGSNTEAFF
TGCGCCAGCAGCTTGGTTACAGGGTCGAACACTGAAGCTTTCTTT
>TRBJ2-5|TRBD1|many|TRBV28
CASSQGLGTGVIRAAVETQYF
TGTGCCAGCAGCCAGGGGCTTGGGACAGGGGTTATCCGAGCGGCGGTGGAGACCCAGTACTTC
>TRBJ1-1|.|few|TRBV19
CASSMGRLRYRNTEAFF
TGTGCCAGTAGTATGGGGCGACTCAGGTATCGGAACACTGAAGCTTTCTTT
>TRBJ2-7|.|.|TRBV6-9
CASSYAVASEQYF
TGTGCCAGCAGTTACGCGGTTGCGAGTGAGCAGTACTTC
>TRBJ2-5|.|.|TRBV5-1
CASSLVPDRTQETQYF
TGCGCCAGCAGCTTGGTCCCCGACAGGACCCAAGAGACCCAGTACTTC
>TRBJ2-7|.|few|TRBV4-2
CASSQFSLSEQYF
TGTGCCAGCAGCCAGTTCTCCTTAAGCGAGCAGTACTTC
>TRBJ2-3|.|.|TRBV3-1
CASSQFIGGAASTDTQYF
TGTGCCAGCAGCCAATTCATAGGTGGAGCGGCTAGCACAGATACGCAGTATTTT
>TRBJ2-5|.|few|TRBV7-8
CASSLAARRGGETQYF
TGTGCCAGCAGCTTAGCGGCTAGAAGGGGGGGGGAGACCCAGTACTTC
>TRBJ1-5|TRBD1|many|TRBV6-5
CASSYLLTGERPNQPQHF
TGTGCCAGCAGTTACCTCCTGACAGGGGAAAGGCCTAATCAGCCCCAGCATTTT
>TRBJ1-2|TRBD1|.|TRBV7-9
CASSSSDRGLPLNYGYTF
TGTGCCAGCAGCTCCTCGGACAGGGGTTTGCCTTTAAACTATGGCTACACCTTC
>TRBJ1-5|.|.|TRBV19
CASSIVAGDGQPQHF
TGTGCCAGTAGTATCGTGGCAGGGGATGGACAGCCCCAGCATTTT
>TRBJ1-4|.|many|TRBV27
CASSLLGVPEKLFF
TGTGCCAGCAGTTTACTGGGGGTACCCGAAAAACTGTTTTTT
>TRBJ2-7|TRBD1|many|TRBV29-1
CSAGDSSYEQYF
TGCAGCGCTGGGGACAGTTCCTACGAGCAGTACTTC
>TRBJ2-1|TRBD2|.|TRBV18
CASSPRASGSHEQFF
TGTGCCAGCTCACCAAGGGCTAGCGGGAGCCATGAGCAGTTCTTC
>TRBJ2-5|TRBD1|.|TRBV19
CASSPTGTVQETQYF
TGTGCCAGTAGTCCGACCGGGACAGTACAAGAGACCCAGTACTTC
>TRBJ1-3|.|few|TRBV29-1
CSVGAGNTIYF
TGCAGCGTTGGGGCTGGAAACACCATATATTTT
>TRBJ2-2|.|few|TRBV10-3
CAISEANTGELFF
TGTGCCATCAGTGAAGCGAACACCGGGGAGCTGTTTTTT
>TRBJ2-2|.|many|TRBV6-5
CASSYSLSRLTGNGELFF
TGTGCCAGCAGTTACTCTTTATCCCGCTTAACAGGGAACGGGGAGCTGTTTTTT
>TRBJ1-3|.|few|TRBV28
CASSRQPFSGNTIYF
TGTGCCAGCAGTCGCCAGCCCTTCTCTGGAAACACCATATATTTT
>TRBJ2-2|.|few|TRBV13
CASLTGGSGELFF
TGTGCCAGTTTAACAGGAGGGTCCGGGGAGCTGTTTTTT
>TRBJ2-3|.|.|TRBV29-1
CSVENPTDTQYF
TGCAGCGTTGAAAACCCCACAGATACGCAGTATTTT
>TRBJ1-1|.|.|TRBV5-1
CASSFVIDTEAFF
TGCGCCAGCAGCTTCGTCATTGACACTGAAGCTTTCTTT
>TRBJ2-7|.|few|TRBV19
CASSAELYWEQYF
TGTGCCAGTAGTGCTGAACTGTACTGGGAGCAGTACTTC
>TRBJ2-7|TRBD2|many|TRBV15
CATSSSGGSSYEQYF
TGTGCCACCAGCTCTAGCGGGGGGAGCTCCTACGAGCAGTACTTC
>TRBJ1-5|.|.|TRBV9
CASSNKNQGGPYSNQPQHF
TGTGCCAGCAGCAACAAAAACCAAGGGGGGCCCTATAGCAATCAGCCCCAGCATTTT
>TRBJ2-7|.|few|TRBV6-7
CASSKGCRSSYEQYF
TGTGCCAGCAGCAAAGGGTGCAGGAGCTCCTACGAGCAGTACTTC